The following is a TCR beta chain sequence with its context. The antigen remains unidentified. Other DNA sequences of this sample code for an identical CDR3. The sample belongs to a study of T cell responses to AZD1222 COVID-19 vaccine. Whole-study findings and limits: There were vaccine-associated CD4 TCRs across spike, dominant at 160-218 and 743-854.

CDR3 length: 12 amino acids. Trimming cost V 1 base and J 4 bases, with 5 bases left between them. Method: immunoSEQ multiplex PCR; TCRdb's copy keeps in-frame clones and lacks some. The sample lists around 120,000 clones; about 90% were seen once. This chain links TRBV12-3 or TRBV12-4 with TRBJ2-7, with a tentative D call TRBD1 (5 bases). Specimen: peripheral blood, collected on day 0 of AZD1222 vaccination. The receptor was derived from an adult in good health. The CDR3 is CASSLGQYEQYF. As DNA, the CDR3 is TGTGCCAGCAGTTTAGGACAGTACGAGCAGTACTTC.